A single sample gave rise to the 22 T cell receptor beta chains below, sequenced in a study of regulatory T cells in long-lasting Graves disease. Time point specified: newly diagnosed GD, antithyroid drugs for less than 3 months. Making the TCR library involved RNA that had been extracted from PBMCs. Researchers made TCR beta libraries by using iRepertoire HTBI primers and running Arm-PCR on CDR3 regions. TCRdb independently ran MiXCR on the multiplex PCR reads; one entry per CDR3 protein. The data show roughly 560,000 distinct CDR3 sequences, with 12% seen just once and over 7% held by the top ten. This same sample was also part of a study on T cells in Graves' hyperthyroidism and ophthalmopathy.

The sample in question was peripheral blood mononuclear cells (PBMCs), obtained at new diagnosis, from a patient treated with antithyroid drugs. These receptors all come from a woman aged 25-40 years with Graves disease.

At least ten counts were recorded for this clonotype. V is TRBV7-9 and J is TRBJ2-5; D call uncertain. Germline V gene sequence: CDR1 SEHNR, CDR2 FQNEAQ (reference sequence). V lost 8 bases to trimming and J lost 4 bases, with 11 bases between them. The length of the CDR3 is 12 residues. CDR3 in amino acids: CASESETETQYF. The DNA for the CDR3 is TGTGCCAGCGAGTCAGAGACAGAGACCCAGTACTTC.

In this sample, this clonotype turned up many times. The chain uses TRBV6-5 and TRBJ1-2; 7 nucleotides line up with TRBD1. The CDR3 sequence is 15 residues long. Germline V CDR1 and CDR2: MNHEY, SVGAGI. Trimming removed 3 bases from V and 3 bases from J; junction bases left unmatched: 7. The CDR3: CASSYSDRPHYGYTF. The CDR3 DNA follows: TGTGCCAGCAGTTATTCGGACAGGCCCCACTATGGCTACACCTTC.

Note on this clonotype: The junction departs from the called germline gene at one end, perhaps through a read error. V usage is TRBV19 and J usage is TRBJ2-1; D remains ambiguous. Germline CDR1 is LNHDA and CDR2 is SQIVND (reference sequence). The CDR3 extends over 15 amino acids. The CDR3 sequence: CAGSIDRSSYNEQFF. CDR3 in DNA: TGTGCCGGTAGTATAGATCGGAGCTCCTACAATGAGCAGTTCTTC.

A note on this clonotype: At one of its ends the junction is not consistent with the germline gene, which may arise from a read error. The chain combines TRBV18 with TRBJ1-1; 8 nucleotides line up with TRBD1. CDR1 is KGHSH and CDR2 is LQKENI in the germline V gene. The CDR3 totals 15 residues. CDR3 coding DNA: TGTGCCAACTCACCACCGGGGACAGGAGACACTGAAGCTTTCTTT. As protein: CANSPPGTGDTEAFF. Variable domain in full (rest from reference TRBV18 and TRBJ1-1): NAGVMQNPRHLVRRRGQEARLRCSPMKGHSHVYWYRQLPEEGLKFMVYLQKENIIDESGMPKERFSAEFPKEGPSILRIQQVVRGDSAAYFCANSPPGTGDTEAFFGQGTRLTVV.

This clonotype was seen more than once but under ten times. The chain recombines TRBV5-6 with TRBJ2-7; no reliable D call. V lost 1 base and J 0 bases, leaving 11 bases between the germline ends. Germline CDR1 reads SGHDT; CDR2 reads YYEEEE. The CDR3 spans 15 residues. DNA for the CDR3: TGTGCCAGCAGCTTGTCTCTCTCCCCCTCCTACGAGCAGTACTTC. Protein product: CASSLSLSPSYEQYF.

This chain links TRBV7-9 with TRBJ1-1; D not resolved. Germline V CDR1 and CDR2: SEHNR, FQNEAQ (reference sequence). The CDR3 contains 13 residues. V lost 2 bases and J lost 3, with 7 bases in between. CDR3 protein: CASSLRMDTEAFF. The CDR3 DNA follows: TGTGCCAGCAGCTTACGTATGGACACTGAAGCTTTCTTT.

In this sample, this clonotype turned up many times. The J gene is TRBJ2-7, the V gene TRBV20-1, with D possibly being TRBD2 (6 bases). Germline values: CDR1 DFQATT, CDR2 SNEGSKA (reference sequence). The CDR3 is 13 amino acids. The V and J ends lost 6 bases and 2 bases respectively, with 14 bases between them. CDR3 bases: TGCAGTGCGACCGGGACTCGCACCTACGAGCAGTACTTC. As protein: CSATGTRTYEQYF.

At least ten counts were recorded for this clonotype. This rearrangement joins TRBV2 to TRBJ2-4, with D tentatively TRBD1 (6 bases). The CDR3 is 16 residues long. CDR1 and CDR2 (germline): SNHLY, FYNNEI. V lost 3 bases, J lost 0 bases, and 12 bases lay in between. The CDR3 spells CASSESWTVAKNIQYF. In nucleotides, the CDR3 is TGTGCCAGCAGTGAGTCGTGGACAGTAGCCAAAAACATTCAGTACTTC.

This clonotype was seen many times. The rearrangement uses TRBV20-1 and TRBJ2-7, with 7 nucleotides matching TRBD1. V lost 6 bases, J lost 2 bases, and 4 bases stayed unmatched. The CDR3 has 12 amino acids. CDR1 is DFQATT, CDR2 SNEGSKA, per germline (reference sequence). The CDR3 loop reads CSADGTAYEQYF. In DNA, the CDR3 is TGCAGTGCGGACGGGACAGCCTACGAGCAGTACTTC.

This clonotype occurred a few times. V is TRBV7-9 and J is TRBJ2-2, with D perhaps matching TRBD2 (6 bases). This CDR3 comprises 14 residues. V was clipped by 3 bases and J by 6 bases, with 11 bases between them. Germline V lookup: CDR1 SEHNR, CDR2 FQNEAQ (reference sequence). CDR3 sequence reads: CASSFGGGPGELFF. The DNA of the CDR3 is TGTGCCAGCAGCTTCGGGGGAGGTCCCGGGGAGCTGTTTTTT.

Comments on this clonotype: A much bigger clone sits one base away, suggesting this may be a read error. The rearrangement links TRBV5-1 to TRBJ2-7; a weak D match, TRBD1 (6 bases). Looked up from germline, CDR1 is SGHRS and CDR2 is YFSETQ. V lost 6 bases and J 0 bases, leaving 13 bases between the germline ends. The CDR3 is 14 residues long. CDR3 bases: TGCGCCAGCAACTTTAAACAGGGCTCCTACGAGCAGTACTTC. It is translated as CASNFKQGSYEQYF.

This clonotype has a count of ten or more. The chain has TRBV19 and TRBJ1-2; TRBD1 agrees at 10 bases. The CDR3 runs 17 residues. V trimming: 4 bases; J trimming: 4 bases; junction bases outside the gene matches: 12. Germline-derived CDR1 and CDR2 are LNHDA and SQIVND (reference sequence). This chain's CDR3 is CASSRQGATNTAYGYTF. The CDR3 nucleotides read TGTGCCAGTAGTAGACAGGGGGCGACGAATACCGCCTATGGCTACACCTTC. Drawing the rest from reference TRBV19 and TRBJ1-2, the complete variable domain is DGGITQSPKYLFRKEGQNVTLSCEQNLNHDAMYWYRQDPGQGLRLIYYSQIVNDFQKGDIAEGYSVSREKKESFPLTVTSAQKNPTAFYLCASSRQGATNTAYGYTFGSGTRLTVV.

The chain couples TRBV10-3 to TRBJ2-7; D is undetermined. There are 13 residues in the CDR3. Germline loops: CDR1 ENHRY, CDR2 SYGVKD. The V gene lost 5 bases and the J gene lost 2 bases, with 10 bases spanning the gap. CDR3 nucleotides: TGTGCCATCAGTCGGCACAGCCCCTACGAGCAGTACTTC. Encoded protein: CAISRHSPYEQYF.

In this sample, this clonotype turned up a few times. The V gene is TRBV5-5, the J gene TRBJ2-2; unclear D gene. CDR1 is SGHKS, CDR2 YYEKEE, per germline (reference sequence). The CDR3 length is 15 residues. V lost 6 bases and J lost 2, with 14 bases in between. CDR3 coding DNA: TGTGCCAGCAAAAAACCGGGCCCAAACACCGGGGAGCTGTTTTTT. It yields the protein CASKKPGPNTGELFF.

At least ten counts were recorded for this clonotype. The V and J genes are TRBV27 and TRBJ1-5; tentative D call: TRBD1 (6 bases). Looked up from germline, CDR1 is MNHEY and CDR2 is SMNVEV (reference sequence). This CDR3 has 18 residues. The V gene lost 6 bases and the J gene lost 0 bases, with 21 bases spanning the gap. CDR3 coding DNA: TGTGCCAGCAGCCCGCAGGGACACCCTTCCTATAGCAATCAGCCCCAGCATTTT. Its translation: CASSPQGHPSYSNQPQHF.

The CDR3, as DNA: TGTGCCAGCAGGTCTAGCGGGAGCACAGATACGCAGTATTTT. Translation gives CASRSSGSTDTQYF. This sequence joins TRBV7-8 and TRBJ2-3; 8 bases map to TRBD2. J lost 0 bases, V lost 6 bases, and 2 bases had no gene match. The CDR3 runs to 14 residues. Germline-derived CDR1 and CDR2 are SGHVS and FQNEAQ.

The chain recombines TRBV12-3 or TRBV12-4 with TRBJ2-2, with 8 bases fitting TRBD1. The CDR3 spans 15 residues. V lost 5 bases, J lost 4 bases, and 6 bases stayed unmatched. CDR3 sequence: CASSTNDRGTGELFF. CDR3 sequence (DNA): TGTGCCAGCAGTACTAACGACAGGGGCACCGGGGAGCTGTTTTTT.

This clonotype was counted a few times. This rearrangement joins TRBV6-1 to TRBJ2-7; no firm D call. Trimming left V 5 bases short and J 0 bases short, with 14 bases between. The CDR3 is made up of 15 amino acids. Per germline, CDR1 MNHNS and CDR2 SASEGT. This chain's CDR3 is CASSNPGRSSYEQYF. CDR3 sequence (DNA): TGTGCCAGCAGTAACCCAGGCCGAAGCTCCTACGAGCAGTACTTC.

This clonotype was detected ten times or more. The chain is built from TRBV15 and TRBJ2-7, with D unclear. Per germline, CDR1 LNHNV and CDR2 YYDKDF (reference sequence). The CDR3 totals 12 residues. V was shortened by 1 base and J by 6 bases, with 7 bases between the two germline ends. The CDR3 sequence is CATSRAHLEQYF. The CDR3 DNA is TGTGCCACCAGCAGAGCCCACCTCGAGCAGTACTTC. The full variable domain, its missing parts supplied by reference TRBV15 and TRBJ2-7, is DAMVIQNPRYQVTQFGKPVTLSCSQTLNHNVMYWYQQKSSQAPKLLFHYYDKDFNNEADTPDNFQSRRPNTSFCFLDIRSPGLGDTAMYLCATSRAHLEQYFGPGTRLTVT.

For this clonotype: This could be a read error, since a much larger clone is one nucleotide away. The chain recombines TRBV5-1 with TRBJ2-7; 9 bases match TRBD1. The CDR3 covers 14 residues. Germline CDR1 reads SGHRS; CDR2 reads YFSETQ. As DNA, the CDR3 is TGCGCCAGCAGCCAGGGACAGGGAGTCTACGAGCACTACTTC. Protein: CASSQGQGVYEHYF.

With respect to this clonotype: With a much larger clone just one base away, this may be a read error. V is TRBV7-2 and J is TRBJ2-7; 12 nucleotides line up with TRBD2. The CDR3 runs to 16 residues. With V trimmed by 1 base and J by 2 bases, 3 bases remained unmatched. The germline CDR1 and CDR2 sequences are SGHTA and FQGNSA. This CDR3 is CASSLGTSGAPYEQYF. The CDR3 DNA is TGTGCCAGCAGCTTAGGGACTAGCGGGGCCCCCTACGAGCAGTACTTC.

This clonotype was recorded at least ten times. The chain recombines TRBV11-3 with TRBJ2-1; D is possibly TRBD2 (6 bases). The V gene lost 1 base and the J gene lost 2 bases, with 12 bases spanning the gap. This CDR3 region has 16 residues. Germline CDR1 and CDR2: SGHNT and YENEEA. The DNA of the CDR3 is TGTGCCAGCAGCTTAGGTCTTAGCGGAACCTACAATGAGCAGTTCTTC. Its protein is CASSLGLSGTYNEQFF.